This T cell receptor (beta chain) was retrieved from a study of cytomegalovirus exposure and HLA in healthy donors. With 6 bases clipped from V and 5 bases from J, the junction kept 11 bases outside the gene matches. CDR1 and CDR2 from the germline V gene are MNHNS and SASEGT. The CDR3 is 15 residues long. Amplification used 60 Vbeta primers and 13 Jbeta primers. The assay was immunoSEQ multiplex PCR, and TCRdb's table has in-frame clones only and misses some. The table shows 150,000 or so clones, with 65% to 70% occurring only once. The clonotype was recovered from a man aged 25 to 40 in good health and CMV-seropositive. V gene TRBV6-1 combines with J gene TRBJ2-7; 9 nucleotides agree with TRBD1. The sample taken for sequencing was PBMCs. CDR3 DNA sequence: TGTGCCAGCAGAAGTACTGGACAGGGGCTCAACGAGCAGTACTTC. It yields the protein CASRSTGQGLNEQYF.